This is a list of T cell receptor beta chains from one sample in a study of blood T cell repertoires in COVID-19. The data were produced by immunoSEQ multiplex PCR, yet TCRdb's version contains in-frame clones alone and is incomplete. There are approximately 160,000 clones in the sample; under 85% occur only once, and 3% to 4.5% lies in the top ten. The sequenced sample was peripheral blood. These TCRs come from an elderly woman with acute or convalescent COVID-19. Each CDR3 is given with its conserved first and last residue. D genes are given only for firm matches. Not all rows give a size; the values are once, few, many and, for expanded clones, a class.

cdr3_aa	cdr3_nt	d_call	v_call	j_call	clone_size
CASSQDVMVAADTQYF	TGCGCCAGCAGCCAAGATGTGATGGTAGCGGCAGATACGCAGTATTTT	.	TRBV4-1	TRBJ2-3	.
CASSSYPGGPSYNEQFF	TGTGCCAGCAGCTCCTATCCTGGGGGCCCTTCCTACAATGAGCAGTTCTTC	.	TRBV7-2	TRBJ2-1	once
CAWSVQGADSPLHF	TGTGCCTGGAGTGTACAGGGGGCGGATTCACCCCTCCACTTT	TRBD1	TRBV30	TRBJ1-6	.
CASSLTSGASSYNEQFF	TGTGCCAGCAGCCTGACTAGCGGGGCAAGCTCCTACAATGAGCAGTTCTTC	TRBD2	TRBV7-3	TRBJ2-1	.
CATSRSRAGPADYGYTF	TGTGCCACCAGCAGATCTCGAGCGGGGCCGGCGGACTATGGCTACACCTTC	.	TRBV15	TRBJ1-2	.
CASSLAKGARQPQHF	TGTGCCAGCAGCTTAGCGAAGGGGGCGCGGCAGCCCCAGCATTTT	TRBD1	TRBV7-2	TRBJ1-5	.
CASGRTGGELFF	TGCGCCAGCGGAAGGACAGGCGGGGAGCTGTTTTTT	TRBD1	TRBV10-1	TRBJ2-2	.
CSPGAHEAFF	TGCAGTCCAGGGGCGCATGAAGCTTTCTTT	.	TRBV20-1	TRBJ1-1	.
CASSFHNSGTYNEQFF	TGCGCCAGCAGCTTTCATAATAGCGGTACCTACAATGAGCAGTTCTTC	.	TRBV5-1	TRBJ2-1	.
CASSAAGQVNQPQHF	TGTGCCAGCAGCGCAGCCGGACAGGTTAATCAGCCCCAGCATTTT	TRBD1	TRBV4-2	TRBJ1-5	.
CATHGQGGSEQYF	TGTGCCACTCATGGCCAAGGAGGGTCAGAGCAGTACTTC	.	TRBV27	TRBJ2-7	.
CASSLLAGTISSYNEQFF	TGTGCCAGCAGCTTACTAGCGGGGACTATCAGCTCCTACAATGAGCAGTTCTTC	TRBD2	TRBV13	TRBJ2-1	.
CASSWGDRNNEQFF	TGCGCCAGCAGCTGGGGGGATAGAAACAATGAGCAGTTCTTC	.	TRBV5-1	TRBJ2-1	.
CASSSPIKIEAFF	TGTGCCAGCAGTTCCCCTATAAAAATAGAAGCTTTCTTT	.	TRBV6-5	TRBJ1-1	.
CASSLAPGQDGYEQYF	TGTGCCAGCAGCTTGGCTCCCGGACAGGACGGCTACGAGCAGTACTTC	TRBD1	TRBV5-5	TRBJ2-7	once